This T cell receptor (beta chain) is from a study of cytomegalovirus exposure and HLA in healthy donors. General study results and limits: The authors later found most CMV-associated TCR beta chains appeared HLA-restricted.

Germline trimming cut 4 bases from V and 4 bases from J; bases unmatched to any gene: 7. CDR3 length: 14 amino acids. Germline values: CDR1 SGHRS, CDR2 YFSETQ. For this clone: Its antigen is undetermined.

With 60 Vbeta and 13 Jbeta primers, the PCR was carried out. TCRdb's table, derived via immunoSEQ multiplex PCR, lists solely in-frame clones and lacks some. The sample includes nearly 200,000 clones, 60% to 80% of them seen just once. The receptor comes from a woman aged 30 to 39 in good health and CMV-seropositive. The sample was PBMCs. This chain connects TRBV5-1 to TRBJ1-2, with 7 bases matching TRBD1. The CDR3 region is CASSQGQSSYGYTF. DNA for the CDR3: TGCGCCAGCAGCCAGGGACAGTCTTCCTATGGCTACACCTTC.